The clone carrying this T cell receptor (beta chain) was seen repeatedly, ten times or more. The target antigen is unknown. Patients were excluded because of uncontrolled infection, other autoimmune disease, pregnancy or lactation. Using around 10 ml of fresh peripheral blood, PBMCs were prepared. Amplified TCR beta CDR3 regions derived from RNA transcripts. The study used the HTBI primer set for a first-round RT-PCR of the TCR CDR3. TCRdb ran MiXCR on the multiplex PCR reads and lists one entry per CDR3 protein. Seen here are 700,000 or so distinct CDR3 sequences, roughly 15% observed once, and the top ten hold approximately 12%. This entry belongs to a study of T cells in Graves' hyperthyroidism and ophthalmopathy. Study-wide points: The authors' 13 V-J model separated ophthalmopathy from stable hyperthyroidism.

The sequence derives from a woman aged 45-65 years with Graves' ophthalmopathy. Sequencing was performed on blood.

CDR3: CAWSTGAGELFF. The CDR3, as DNA: TGTGCCTGGAGTACAGGGGCCGGGGAGCTGTTTTTT. J is TRBJ2-2 and V is TRBV30; 7 bases map to TRBD1. This CDR3 spans 12 amino acids. Germline CDR1 is GTSNPN and CDR2 is SVGIG (reference sequence). V trimming: 2 bases; J trimming: 6 bases; junction bases outside the gene matches: 0.